One and the same sample provided the 18 T cell receptor beta chains below, sequenced in a study of blood T cell repertoires in COVID-19. Profiling relied on immunoSEQ multiplex PCR, and the TCRdb table lists in-frame clones only, not all of them. This table has about 190,000 clones, 70% to 90% appearing once. The sequencing sample was made of peripheral blood. Receptors were obtained from a woman aged 25-40 years with acute or convalescent COVID-19.

This clone showed up just a few times. V and J are TRBV6-4 and TRBJ2-1; 11 nucleotides align to TRBD2. CDR3 length: 14 residues. V was clipped by 2 bases and J by 6 bases; unmatched bases: 0. Germline V CDR1 and CDR2: MRHNA, SNTAGT. CDR3 loop: CASSDGTSGNEQFF. CDR3 coding DNA: TGTGCCAGCAGTGACGGGACTAGCGGCAATGAGCAGTTCTTC.

The genes are TRBV18 and TRBJ2-4, with TRBD1 identical over 7 bases. Germline lookup yields CDR1 KGHSH and CDR2 LQKENI. The CDR3 covers 17 residues. Trimming at V came to 0 bases and at J to 0 bases, leaving 5 bases not matched to a gene. The CDR3 spells CASSPPHRGLAKNIQYF. Written as DNA, the CDR3 is TGTGCCAGCTCACCACCTCACAGGGGTCTAGCCAAAAACATTCAGTACTTC.

The chain recombines TRBV5-1 with TRBJ1-5; 9 bases match TRBD1. Germline-derived CDR1 and CDR2 are SGHRS and YFSETQ. This CDR3 is 16 amino acids long. Trimming took 4 bases from V and 5 from J; bases not matched to a gene: 10. The CDR3 region is CASSPSGGQGDQPQHF. CDR3 bases: TGCGCCAGCAGCCCCTCTGGGGGACAGGGCGATCAGCCCCAGCATTTT.

This sequence joins TRBV11-2 and TRBJ2-1, with 7 bases lining up with TRBD2. Germline lookup yields CDR1 SGHAT and CDR2 FQNNGV. The CDR3 contains 12 residues. The ends lost 8 bases at V and 7 bases at J; junction bases unmatched: 5. CDR3 nucleotide sequence: TGTGCCAGCGGGAGGGCCCTAAATGAGCAGTTCTTC. As protein: CASGRALNEQFF.

The gene calls are TRBV19 and TRBJ1-5; D unclear. CDR3 length: 13 residues. The V end lost 1 base, the J end lost 11 bases, and 12 bases lay between the germline ends. The germline CDR1 and CDR2 sequences are LNHDA and SQIVND (reference sequence). CDR3 residues: CASSIVTVGAQHF. CDR3 coding DNA: TGTGCCAGTAGTATAGTAACGGTCGGGGCCCAGCATTTT.

The V gene is TRBV5-1, the J gene TRBJ2-3; maybe TRBD2 (6 bases). V was pared by 5 bases and J by 4 bases, with 14 bases between. CDR3 length: 14 residues. Germline values: CDR1 SGHRS, CDR2 YFSETQ. DNA for the CDR3: TGCGCCAGCAGAAGGGACTCCGAAGCAGATACGCAGTATTTT. This gives the protein CASRRDSEADTQYF.

The rearrangement uses TRBV7-9 and TRBJ2-3; D is perhaps TRBD2 (5 bases). Deletions cut 3 bases from V and 1 base from J, with 8 bases between. The CDR3 extends over 14 amino acids. The germline V gene encodes CDR1 SEHNR and CDR2 FQNEAQ (reference sequence). In DNA form, the CDR3 reads TGTGCCAGCAGCTTGGACGGGGGCACAGATACGCAGTATTTT. Protein product: CASSLDGGTDTQYF.

This chain links TRBV9 with TRBJ2-2; D is undetermined. Germline V gene data show CDR1 as SGDLS and CDR2 as YYNGEE. Trimming shortened V by 0 bases and J by 7 bases, and 10 bases separated the two germline ends. There are 14 residues in the CDR3. In DNA form, the CDR3 reads TGTGCCAGCAGCGTAGCAGAATCGTTCGGGGAGCTGTTTTTT. It yields the protein CASSVAESFGELFF.

The V call is TRBV19, the J call TRBJ2-7, with a weak D call TRBD1 (6 bases). Germline V lookup: CDR1 LNHDA, CDR2 SQIVND (reference sequence). CDR3 length: 14 residues. The ends were cut back, 3 bases at V and 2 bases at J, with 11 bases in the middle. CDR3 coding DNA: TGTGCCAGTAGTATTACAGGGACGACCTACGAGCAGTACTTC. Amino acids: CASSITGTTYEQYF.

This chain's CDR3 is CASSPRGTLDTEAFF. CDR3 sequence (DNA): TGTGCCAGCTCACCGCGGGGGACCCTGGACACTGAAGCTTTCTTT. The V and J genes are TRBV18 and TRBJ1-1, with a weak D call TRBD1 (5 bases). V was pared by 3 bases and J by 3 bases, with 14 bases between. The CDR3 runs to 15 residues. The V gene's germline CDR1 is KGHSH and CDR2 LQKENI.

The chain couples TRBV6-5 to TRBJ2-3; D is undetermined. Trimming left V 2 bases short and J 10 bases short, with 13 bases between. CDR1 is MNHEY, CDR2 SVGAGI, per germline. This CDR3 region has 13 residues. Here the CDR3 reads CASSYKPLSPQYF. The CDR3, as DNA: TGTGCCAGCAGTTACAAGCCACTGTCCCCGCAGTATTTT.

As to this clone: The sample carries other DNA sequences with the same CDR3. V usage is TRBV18 and J usage is TRBJ1-1; TRBD1 might be the D (5 bases). V lost 3 bases, J lost 5 bases, and 10 bases lay in between. The CDR3 spans 13 residues. Germline loops: CDR1 KGHSH, CDR2 LQKENI. CDR3 sequence reads: CASSPSGFTEAFF. As DNA, the CDR3 is TGTGCCAGCTCACCCTCAGGGTTTACTGAAGCTTTCTTT.

This sequence joins TRBV28 and TRBJ1-2, with unresolved D. The CDR3 extends over 13 amino acids. The germline CDR1 and CDR2 sequences are MDHEN and SYDVKM. The germline V and J ends were trimmed by 8 bases and 6 bases, with 16 bases remaining between them. The CDR3 here is CASRSPFLDGYTF. CDR3 DNA sequence: TGTGCCAGCCGGTCCCCCTTTCTAGATGGCTACACCTTC.

This clone was counted a single time. The rearrangement joins TRBV5-8 to TRBJ2-1; 10 bases line up with TRBD2. The V gene's germline CDR1 is SGHTS and CDR2 YDEGEE. There are 12 residues in the CDR3. The CDR3 DNA reads TGTGCAGGACTAGCGGACTACAATGAGCAGTTCTTC. This translates into CAGLADYNEQFF.

The chain employs TRBV19 and TRBJ1-4; TRBD1 aligns across 7 bases. This CDR3 spans 14 amino acids. Germline V gene lookup returns CDR1 LNHDA and CDR2 SQIVND (reference sequence). V lost 10 bases, J lost 4 bases, and 9 bases stayed unmatched. CDR3 amino acids: CATSDRDYNEKLFF. Written as DNA, the CDR3 is TGTGCCACTTCTGACAGGGATTATAATGAAAAACTGTTTTTT.

CDR3 sequence (DNA): TGTGCCAGCAGCGCCCTATCGAGGGGGACTACCGAACAGTTCTTC. The encoded protein is CASSALSRGTTEQFF. The rearrangement joins TRBV11-1 to TRBJ2-1, with D possibly matching TRBD2 (7 bases). Germline lookup yields CDR1 SGHAT and CDR2 FQDESV (reference sequence). This CDR3 is 15 amino acids long. The germline V and J ends were trimmed by 5 bases and 13 bases, with 24 bases remaining between them.

V and J are TRBV7-2 and TRBJ2-5; D might be TRBD2 (7 bases). V gave up 3 bases and J gave up 4 bases, with 15 bases separating them. Germline CDR1 reads SGHTA; CDR2 reads FQGNSA. The CDR3 runs to 15 residues. CDR3 region: CASSFQQGGGETQYF. CDR3 coding DNA: TGTGCCAGCAGCTTTCAACAGGGAGGGGGAGAGACCCAGTACTTC.

This chain joins TRBV10-1 and TRBJ2-2; the D gene is possibly TRBD2 (5 bases). This CDR3 comprises 13 residues. Per germline, CDR1 WNHNN and CDR2 SYGVQD (reference sequence). V dropped 7 bases and J dropped 2 bases, with 8 bases sitting between them. The CDR3 loop reads CASTGINTGELFF. The CDR3 DNA reads as TGCGCCAGCACCGGGATAAACACCGGGGAGCTGTTTTTT.